The source of this T cell receptor delta chain is a study of Vδ1+ human thymocytes. Thymocytes were sorted as CD3+ TCRVdelta1+ TCRVdelta2- after alphabeta T cell depletion. As regards this clone: Its antigen is unknown.

Trimming took 5 bases from V and 0 from J; bases not matched to a gene: 23. Germline CDR1 reads GEAIGNYY; CDR2 reads EKD. The CDR3 runs 21 residues. Overall study results and limits: In the thymus, TRG and TRD repertoires looked highly polyclonal with Gaussian CDR3 lengths. TRD repertoires were essentially private, unlike widely shared TRG clonotypes.

RNA was extracted from the cells and then reverse transcribed. CDR3 amplicons came from multiplex PCR with pooled V-gene forward and constant-region reverse primers. TCRdb called clones anew from the multiplex PCR reads with CATT. This table has under 85,000 delta-chain clones, around 32% appearing once. V is TRDV2 and J is TRDJ1; TRDD3 matches at 10 bases. The sequence came from a boy less than two years old who had congenital heart surgery. The material sequenced was Vdelta1+ gamma-delta thymocytes from the thymus. This sample's subset: FACS-sorted CD3+ TCRalphabeta- TCRVdelta1+ TCRVdelta2- thymocytes. Written as DNA, the CDR3 is TGTGCCTGTGTAGGGGACGAAGGGATAGGGGGGATACGCGGGTACACCGATAAACTCATCTTT. This sequence encodes CACVGDEGIGGIRGYTDKLIF.